This T cell receptor (beta chain) was captured in a study of blood T cell repertoires in COVID-19. Study-level information: The United States, Italy and Spain supplied acute and convalescent COVID-19 samples. The cDNA or gDNA used as material had been derived from T cells, B-cell-depleted T cells, or PBMCs.

As processed by the authors: Quantification of nucleated cells was approximated via reference gene primer amplification. Method: immunoSEQ multiplex PCR; TCRdb's copy keeps in-frame clones and lacks some. Clonal size and the V and J genes are those of that table, whereas D and trimming came from the DNA. The sample gives under 130,000 clones, 87% of which show up once; approximately 3% is in the top ten. Germline V gene data show CDR1 as LGHDT and CDR2 as YNNKEL (reference sequence). V dropped 2 bases and J dropped 11; count of bases not matched to a gene: 6. This CDR3 contains 14 residues. This TCR was recovered from a man in his forties or fifties in a cohort sampled during active COVID-19. The sequenced material came from peripheral blood. This sequence joins TRBV3-1 (or the pseudogene TRBV3-2) and TRBJ1-1; 12 nucleotides agree with TRBD1. The CDR3 reads CASSQIGTGGLAFF. DNA of the CDR3: TGTGCCAGCAGCCAAATCGGGACAGGGGGCCTGGCTTTCTTT.